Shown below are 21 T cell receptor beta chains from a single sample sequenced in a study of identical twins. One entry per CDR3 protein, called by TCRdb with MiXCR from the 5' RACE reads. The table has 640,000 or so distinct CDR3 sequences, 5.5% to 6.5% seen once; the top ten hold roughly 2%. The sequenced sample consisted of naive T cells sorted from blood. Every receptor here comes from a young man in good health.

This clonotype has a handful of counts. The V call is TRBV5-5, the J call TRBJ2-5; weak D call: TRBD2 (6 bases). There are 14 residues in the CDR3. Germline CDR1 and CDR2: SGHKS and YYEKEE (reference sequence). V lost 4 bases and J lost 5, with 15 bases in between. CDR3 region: CASSPRGKGETQYF. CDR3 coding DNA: TGTGCCAGCAGCCCCCGGGGGAAAGGGGAGACCCAGTACTTC.

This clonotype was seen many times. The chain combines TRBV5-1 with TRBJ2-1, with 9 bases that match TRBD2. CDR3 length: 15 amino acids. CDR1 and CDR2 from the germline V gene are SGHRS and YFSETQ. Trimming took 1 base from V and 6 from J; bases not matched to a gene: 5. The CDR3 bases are TGCGCCAGCAGCTTGTCTGGACTAGCGAGCAATGAGCAGTTCTTC. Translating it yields CASSLSGLASNEQFF.

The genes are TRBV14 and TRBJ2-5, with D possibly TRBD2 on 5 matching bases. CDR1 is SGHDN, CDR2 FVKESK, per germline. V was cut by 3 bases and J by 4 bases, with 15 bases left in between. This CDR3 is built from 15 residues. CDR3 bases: TGTGCCAGCAGCCAGGATGATTCCCGGGGAGAGACCCAGTACTTC. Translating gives CASSQDDSRGETQYF.

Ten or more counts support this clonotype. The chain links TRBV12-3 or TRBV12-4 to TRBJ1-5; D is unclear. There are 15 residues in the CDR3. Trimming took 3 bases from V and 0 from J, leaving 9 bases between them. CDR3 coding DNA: TGTGCCAGCAGTTTTCACATCTATAGCAATCAGCCCCAGCATTTT. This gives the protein CASSFHIYSNQPQHF.

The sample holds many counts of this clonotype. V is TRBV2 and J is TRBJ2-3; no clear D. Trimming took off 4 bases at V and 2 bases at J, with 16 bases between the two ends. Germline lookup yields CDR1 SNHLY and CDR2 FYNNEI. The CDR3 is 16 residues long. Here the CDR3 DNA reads TGTGCCAGCAGTGCCCGGCTCCCCGTTTCCACAGATACGCAGTATTTT. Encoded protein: CASSARLPVSTDTQYF.

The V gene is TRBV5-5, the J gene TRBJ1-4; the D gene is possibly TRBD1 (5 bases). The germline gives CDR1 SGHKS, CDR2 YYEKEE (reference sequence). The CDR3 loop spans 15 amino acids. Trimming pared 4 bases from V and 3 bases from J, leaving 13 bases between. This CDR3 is CASSVAGSANEKLFF. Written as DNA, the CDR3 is TGTGCCAGCAGCGTCGCAGGGTCAGCTAATGAAAAACTGTTTTTT.

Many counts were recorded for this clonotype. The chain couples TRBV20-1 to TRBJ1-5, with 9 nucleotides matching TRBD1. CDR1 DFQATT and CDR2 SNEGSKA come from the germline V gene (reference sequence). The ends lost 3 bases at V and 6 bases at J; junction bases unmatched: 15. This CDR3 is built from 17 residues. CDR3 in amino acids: CSASSPQQGAGSQPQHF. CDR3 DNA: TGCAGTGCTAGCTCCCCGCAACAGGGGGCAGGCAGTCAGCCCCAGCATTTT.

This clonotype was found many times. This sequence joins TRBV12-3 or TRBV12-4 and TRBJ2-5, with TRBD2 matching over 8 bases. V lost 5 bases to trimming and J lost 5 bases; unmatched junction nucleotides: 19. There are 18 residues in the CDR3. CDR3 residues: CASSAWGRGEKGLETQYF. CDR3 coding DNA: TGTGCCAGCAGTGCCTGGGGGCGGGGGGAAAAGGGTCTTGAGACCCAGTACTTC.

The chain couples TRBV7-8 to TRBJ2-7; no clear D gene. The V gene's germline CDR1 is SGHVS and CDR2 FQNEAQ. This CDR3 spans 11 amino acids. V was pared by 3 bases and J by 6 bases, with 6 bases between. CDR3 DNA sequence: TGTGCCAGCAGCTTTTGGGTCGAGCAGTACTTC. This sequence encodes CASSFWVEQYF. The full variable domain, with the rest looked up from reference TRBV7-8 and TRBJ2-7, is GAGVSQSPRYKVAKRGQDVALRCDPISGHVSLFWYQQALGQGPEFLTYFQNEAQLDKSGLPSDRFFAERPEGSVSTLKIQRTQQEDSAVYLCASSFWVEQYFGPGTRLTVT.

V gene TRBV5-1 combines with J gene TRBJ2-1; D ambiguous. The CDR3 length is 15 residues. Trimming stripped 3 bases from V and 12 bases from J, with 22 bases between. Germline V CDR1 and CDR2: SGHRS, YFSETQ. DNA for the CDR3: TGCGCCAGCAGCTCAACCTGGTTCCTTTCTTCGGGGCAGTTCTTC. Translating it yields CASSSTWFLSSGQFF.

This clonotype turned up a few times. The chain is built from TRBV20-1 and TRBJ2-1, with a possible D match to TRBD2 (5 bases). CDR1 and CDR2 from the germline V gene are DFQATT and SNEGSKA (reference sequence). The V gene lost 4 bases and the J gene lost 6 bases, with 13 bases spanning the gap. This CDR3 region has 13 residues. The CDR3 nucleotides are TGCAGTGCTACGCTACGGAGGAGCAATGAGCAGTTCTTC. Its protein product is CSATLRRSNEQFF.

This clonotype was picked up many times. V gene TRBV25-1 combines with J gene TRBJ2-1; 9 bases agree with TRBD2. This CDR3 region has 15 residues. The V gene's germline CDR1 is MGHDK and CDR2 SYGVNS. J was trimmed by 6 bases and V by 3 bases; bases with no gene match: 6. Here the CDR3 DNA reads TGTGCCAGCAGTGATGGCGGGAGGGTTGGCAATGAGCAGTTCTTC. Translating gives CASSDGGRVGNEQFF.

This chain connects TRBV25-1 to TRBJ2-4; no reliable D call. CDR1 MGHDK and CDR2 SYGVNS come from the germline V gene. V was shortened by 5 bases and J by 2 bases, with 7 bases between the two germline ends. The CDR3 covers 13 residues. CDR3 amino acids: CASSPLSKNIQYF. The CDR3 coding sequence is TGTGCCAGCAGTCCTCTCTCCAAAAACATTCAGTACTTC.

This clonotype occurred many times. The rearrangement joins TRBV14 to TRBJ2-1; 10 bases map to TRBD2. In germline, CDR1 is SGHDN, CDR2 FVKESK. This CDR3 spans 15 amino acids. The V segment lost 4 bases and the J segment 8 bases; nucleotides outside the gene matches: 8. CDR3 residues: CASSPLAGVSDEQFF. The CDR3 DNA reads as TGTGCCAGCAGCCCGCTAGCGGGAGTTTCGGATGAGCAGTTCTTC. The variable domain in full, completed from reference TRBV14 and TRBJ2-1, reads EAGVTQFPSHSVIEKGQTVTLRCDPISGHDNLYWYRRVMGKEIKFLLHFVKESKQDESGMPNNRFLAERTGGTYSTLKVQPAELEDSGVYFCASSPLAGVSDEQFFGPGTRLTVL.

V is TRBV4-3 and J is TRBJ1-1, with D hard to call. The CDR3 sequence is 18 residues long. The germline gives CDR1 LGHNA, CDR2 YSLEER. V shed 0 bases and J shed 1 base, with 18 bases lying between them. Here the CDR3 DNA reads TGCGCCAGCAGCCAAGATCGTGCTGTTGTGGGGAAGAACACTGAAGCTTTCTTT. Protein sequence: CASSQDRAVVGKNTEAFF.

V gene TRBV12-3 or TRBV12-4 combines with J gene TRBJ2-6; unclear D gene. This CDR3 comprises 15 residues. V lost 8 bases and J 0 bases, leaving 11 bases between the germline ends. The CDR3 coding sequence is TGTGCCAGCGACTCGGAATCCTCTGGGGCCAACGTCCTGACTTTC. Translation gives CASDSESSGANVLTF.

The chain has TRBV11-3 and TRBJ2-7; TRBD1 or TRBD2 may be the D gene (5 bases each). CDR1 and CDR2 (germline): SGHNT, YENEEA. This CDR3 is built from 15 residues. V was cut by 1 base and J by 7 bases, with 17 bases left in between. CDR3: CASSLGADNLEEQYV. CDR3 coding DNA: TGTGCCAGCAGCTTAGGAGCGGACAACCTTGAGGAGCAGTACGTC.

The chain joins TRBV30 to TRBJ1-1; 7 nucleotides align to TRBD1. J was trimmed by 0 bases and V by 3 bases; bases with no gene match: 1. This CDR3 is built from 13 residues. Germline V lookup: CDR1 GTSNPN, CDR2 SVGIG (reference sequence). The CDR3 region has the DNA TGTGCCTGGAGACAGGGGATGAACACTGAAGCTTTCTTT. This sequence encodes CAWRQGMNTEAFF.

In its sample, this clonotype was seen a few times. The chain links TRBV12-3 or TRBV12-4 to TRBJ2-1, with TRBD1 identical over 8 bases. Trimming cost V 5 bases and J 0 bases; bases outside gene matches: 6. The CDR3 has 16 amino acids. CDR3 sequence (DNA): TGTGCCAGCAGTGCCCGGGGGACAGGCTCCTACAATGAGCAGTTCTTC. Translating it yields CASSARGTGSYNEQFF.

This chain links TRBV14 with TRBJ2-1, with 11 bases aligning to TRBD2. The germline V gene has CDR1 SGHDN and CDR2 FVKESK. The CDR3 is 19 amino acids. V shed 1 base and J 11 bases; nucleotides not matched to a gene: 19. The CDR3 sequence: CASSQGKTGSSGRPYQQFF. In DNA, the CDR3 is TGTGCCAGCAGCCAAGGAAAAACAGGGTCTAGCGGGAGGCCGTACCAGCAGTTCTTC. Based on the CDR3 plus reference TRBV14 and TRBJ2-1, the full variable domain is EAGVTQFPSHSVIEKGQTVTLRCDPISGHDNLYWYRRVMGKEIKFLLHFVKESKQDESGMPNNRFLAERTGGTYSTLKVQPAELEDSGVYFCASSQGKTGSSGRPYQQFFGPGTRLTVL.

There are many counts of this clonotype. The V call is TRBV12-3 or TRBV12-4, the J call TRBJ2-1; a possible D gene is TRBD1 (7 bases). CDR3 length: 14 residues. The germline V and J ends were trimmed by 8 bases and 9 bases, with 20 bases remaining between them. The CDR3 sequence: CASQEGANSVEQFF. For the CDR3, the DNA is TGTGCCAGCCAGGAGGGGGCGAATTCAGTTGAGCAGTTCTTC.